Only a few counts were recorded for the clone carrying this T cell receptor (beta chain). This sample was taken from a study of T cells after yellow fever vaccination. Germline trimming cut 3 bases from V and 2 bases from J; bases unmatched to any gene: 5. This CDR3 comprises 15 residues. Germline CDR1 reads SGHNT; CDR2 reads YYREEE (reference sequence). TCR cDNA, made by 5'RACE template switching, carried an added universal primer site and UMIs. TCRdb used MiXCR to reprocess the 5' RACE reads, holding one entry per CDR3 protein. The sample lists roughly 300,000 distinct CDR3 sequences, around 7% occurring once.

The rearrangement links TRBV5-4 to TRBJ2-1, with 7 positions matching TRBD1. Sequencing used PBMCs, obtained more than 35 days after the first yellow fever vaccination. This sequence was found in a man between 18 and 35 years old who received the YFV17D yellow fever vaccine. CDR3 residues: CASSSSTGTYNEQFF. The DNA for the CDR3 is TGTGCCAGCAGCTCTTCGACAGGGACCTACAATGAGCAGTTCTTC. Full variable domain (missing parts from reference TRBV5-4 and TRBJ2-1): ETGVTQSPTHLIKTRGQQVTLRCSSQSGHNTVSWYQQALGQGPQFIFQYYREEENGRGNFPPRFSGLQFPNYSSELNVNALELDDSALYLCASSSSTGTYNEQFFGPGTRLTVL.